This T cell receptor beta chain emerged from a study of beta chain features in type 1 diabetes. Looking at the study overall: Similarity in age, gender and cell yields was seen between patients and healthy donors.

Each donor gave one heparinised blood draw averaging about 116 mL. Cells sorted by CD45RO/CCR7/CD25/CD127/CD95/CD27 comprised CD4+ naive, central memory, regulatory and stem cell-like memory cells. The sample holds a few counts of this clone. Its matching antigen is unknown. The entirety of the isolated RNA underwent reverse transcription, so expressed TCRB transcripts were sequenced. Sequencing used immunoSEQ multiplex PCR; TCRdb keeps in-frame clones, though not all of them. The repertoire includes hundreds of thousands of clones, 15% of them detected once, and less than 0.02% sits in the top ten. Findings and caveats of the study: More deletions and fewer insertions at VDJ junctions were seen in type 1 diabetes patients. TCRB CDR3 length was moderately but significantly reduced in all four CD4+ subsets of Type 1 diabetes patients.

The origin of this receptor is a young man with type 1 diabetes. Sequencing used naive CD4+ T cells from blood.

The CDR3: CASSLDHSPYEQYF. DNA of the CDR3: TGCGCCAGCAGCTTGGATCACAGCCCCTACGAGCAGTACTTC. The chain joins TRBV5-1 to TRBJ2-7; the D is unclear. Germline V lookup: CDR1 SGHRS, CDR2 YFSETQ. Trimming removed 0 bases at V and 2 bases at J, with 9 bases between. The CDR3 covers 14 residues.